This T cell receptor beta chain was documented in a study of T-cell memory formation after mild COVID-19. Across the whole study: TCR clusters showed largely donor specificity. Study-level points and caveats: The finding that pre-infection memory included some responding clones suggested that cross-reactive memory joined. Chiefly within CM and EM were the contracting CD4+ clones; CD8+ ones were within EMRA. Confirmation was lacking for SARS-CoV-2 specificity of second-wave clones that peaked on day 37.

Using its own MiXCR run on the 5' RACE reads, TCRdb lists one record per CDR3 protein. This repertoire shows approximately 260,000 distinct CDR3 sequences, roughly 15% found once; its top ten account for 3.5%. Of note for this clonotype: Antigen: not known.

The specimen was PBMCs or a T cell subset sorted from them (not recorded which). This sequence originates from a man aged 18 to 29 who had mild COVID-19 (a few samples of this study predate the infection). Cell type and time point are not known.

The CDR3, as DNA: TGTGCCACCAAACCTTTTCAGGGCAATCAGCCCCAGCATTTT. It encodes CATKPFQGNQPQHF. The chain recombines TRBV6-2 or TRBV6-3 with TRBJ1-5; D is unclear. Germline CDR1 reads MNHEY; CDR2 reads SVGEGT. CDR3 size: 14 residues. V gave up 10 bases and J gave up 2 bases, with 15 bases separating them.